Given below is one TCR beta chain in context. Its antigen is still unknown. An end of the junction differs from the germline gene, which may be a read error. Investigators divided CD4+ cells into CD45RA+ naive and CD45RA-negative memory subsets. Genomic DNA (from each subset) was split evenly across several immunoSEQ plates. Clones were sequenced by immunoSEQ multiplex PCR, and TCRdb holds only the in-frame ones, with some missing. The table has some 2.1 million clones, roughly 94% seen once; the top ten hold around 0.13%. The data derive from a study of shared clonotypes between healthy human individuals. Study outcomes and limitations: Larger estimated richness was generally seen in naive subsets than in memory subsets. The study sampled only blood, and tissue repertoires likely differ.

This TCR was recovered from a man aged 18 to 30 in good health. Input material: naive CD4+ T cells sorted from blood. The subset was: CD45RA+ positively selected.

In DNA, the CDR3 is TGTGCCAGCAGCCCAGGTTTTGGAGGGGCGGAGGACTTC. Amino acids: CASSPGFGGAEDF. The chain recombines TRBV7-6 with TRBJ2-5; weak D call: TRBD2 (6 bases). Germline V gene lookup returns CDR1 SGHVS and CDR2 FNYEAQ. The CDR3 runs to 13 residues.